A selection of T cell receptor beta chains follows, all from one sample in a study of CD8 T cells in ankylosing spondylitis. One entry per CDR3 protein results from TCRdb running MiXCR on the 5' RACE reads. The sample records nearly 350,000 distinct CDR3 sequences, under 15% being singletons. The specimen was blood, either unsorted or a sorted T cell fraction (not recorded which). The receptors were gathered from a male donor with ankylosing spondylitis or in good health (not recorded which). Both conserved end residues are trimmed from each CDR3. Clone size is shown for a subset of rows, as once, few, many or a class of expanded clone.

len	v_gene	abundance	CDR3aa
12	TRBV12-3/TRBV12-4	many	ASSFSVNTGELF
12	TRBV7-8	.	ASSLVGAKGRAF
12	TRBV12-3/TRBV12-4	many	ASRGIAGTGELF
13	TRBV12-5	.	ASGSPWTGNYGYT
12	TRBV5-1	.	ASSPEEGGYEQY
14	TRBV10-2	.	ASSVTSGGSYNEQF
10	TRBV6-2/TRBV6-3	.	ASTDSKYEQY
11	TRBV10-1	few	ASKLGGAETQY
11	TRBV6-1	few	ATKGTPTDTQY
13	TRBV15	few	ATSRDNTGSYGYT
12	TRBV29-1	few	SVDGGTGGPGYT
14	TRBV5-5	.	ASSSGRDRVPYGYT
13	TRBV5-1	few	ASSPEVRDSYGYT
10	TRBV5-1	.	ASSWEGFEQY
14	TRBV5-1	.	ASSLEGAGGPNTQY
14	TRBV5-1	few	ASSLEGQHSNYGYT
14	TRBV20-1	.	SAEVLGTAPQETQY
11	TRBV9	few	ASSVNRDHGYT
10	TRBV12-3/TRBV12-4	many	ASSLHNYGYT
11	TRBV27	.	ASSLNSLGAQY
17	TRBV11-1	.	ASSLASGTGGLMGYGYT
14	TRBV11-2	.	ASSSLAGVNTDTQY
13	TRBV5-1	.	ASSRTDREKETQY
10	TRBV10-3	few	AISESAYGYT
10	TRBV12-3/TRBV12-4	few	ASTNWVGELF
14	TRBV5-1	.	ASSLGTASVQGSAF
15	TRBV5-1	few	ASSNGLAGGLEETQY
12	TRBV5-6	.	ASSLPDRVGGYT
11	TRBV18	.	ASSPMEGETQY
8	TRBV29-1	.	SVLRDGAF
14	TRBV11-2	.	ASSWGGTGNYNEQF
14	TRBV5-1	.	ASSFQAEIYTDTQY
13	TRBV5-1	.	ASSLALAGGKEQY
10	TRBV20-1	few	SAPAGSYEQY
14	TRBV19	few	ASSSTGKGLANVLT
18	TRBV4-1	few	ASSLLGASGGAVGSDTQY
11	TRBV5-1	.	ASSLEQGAASF
14	TRBV5-1	.	ASSPGDRGLNTEAF
14	TRBV20-1	.	SARLTGGSGTDTQY
14	TRBV9	few	ASNPTLGTANTEAF
13	TRBV2	.	ASSEGRGNTGELF
11	TRBV5-5	.	ASSVGWTGELF
16	TRBV10-2	once	ASSDQGRTGGHTGELF
12	TRBV20-1	.	SARRDTWGYGYT
11	TRBV20-1	many	SARKDYNYEQY
12	TRBV4-1	.	ASSRRDRDPEQY
13	TRBV7-2	few	ASSFRAGAGTEAF
10	TRBV6-5	few	ASSSIRGEQY
8	TRBV6-1	many	ASSEETQY
16	TRBV5-1	few	ASSLRGSGRSSYNEQF
12	TRBV29-1	.	SVEDRGRRETQY
13	TRBV18	few	ASSPPGQGSHEQY
11	TRBV6-1	few	ASIDRGTGPQH
13	TRBV12-3/TRBV12-4	many	ASSFGLAGEETQY
13	TRBV20-1	.	SAISPTGNTGELF
17	TRBV15	few	ATSRDGTSGGPSVYEQY
12	TRBV12-3/TRBV12-4	.	ASRQQAINEKLF
12	TRBV10-3	.	AIRAGGAYTEAF
13	TRBV6-1	few	ASSGAGAAFNEQF
11	TRBV12-3/TRBV12-4	many	ASSLRGQETQY